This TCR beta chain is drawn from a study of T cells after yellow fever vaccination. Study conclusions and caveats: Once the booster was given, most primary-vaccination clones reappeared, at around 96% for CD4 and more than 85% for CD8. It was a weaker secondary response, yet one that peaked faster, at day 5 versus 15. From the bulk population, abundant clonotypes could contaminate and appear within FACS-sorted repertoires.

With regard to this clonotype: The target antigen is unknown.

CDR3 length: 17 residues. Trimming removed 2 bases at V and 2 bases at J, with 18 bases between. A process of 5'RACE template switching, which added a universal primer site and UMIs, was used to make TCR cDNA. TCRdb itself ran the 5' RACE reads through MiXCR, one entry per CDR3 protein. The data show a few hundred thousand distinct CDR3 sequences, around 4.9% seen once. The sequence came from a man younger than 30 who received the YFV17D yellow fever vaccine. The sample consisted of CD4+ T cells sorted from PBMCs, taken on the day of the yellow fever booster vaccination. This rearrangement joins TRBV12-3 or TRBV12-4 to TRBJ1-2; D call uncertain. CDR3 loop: CASSLRRSRYRNYGYTF. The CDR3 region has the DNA TGTGCCAGCAGTTTACGGCGGTCCCGCTACCGAAACTATGGCTACACCTTC.